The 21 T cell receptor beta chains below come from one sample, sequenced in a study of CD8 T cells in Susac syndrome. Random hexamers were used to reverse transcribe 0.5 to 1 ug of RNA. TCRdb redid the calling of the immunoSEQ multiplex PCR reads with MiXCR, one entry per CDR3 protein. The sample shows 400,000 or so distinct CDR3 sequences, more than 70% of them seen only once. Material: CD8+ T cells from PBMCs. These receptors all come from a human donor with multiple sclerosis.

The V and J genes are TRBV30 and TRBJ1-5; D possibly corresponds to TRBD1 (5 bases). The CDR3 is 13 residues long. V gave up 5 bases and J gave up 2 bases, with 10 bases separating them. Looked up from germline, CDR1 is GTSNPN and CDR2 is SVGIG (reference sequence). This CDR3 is CAWGGGGNQPQHF. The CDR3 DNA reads TGTGCCTGGGGCGGGGGGGGCAATCAGCCCCAGCATTTT.

Here the CDR3 reads CASSQDIDSSYNEQFF. The CDR3 bases are TGTGCCAGCAGCCAAGATATCGACAGTTCCTACAATGAGCAGTTCTTC. This rearrangement joins TRBV3-1 to TRBJ2-1; possibly TRBD1 for D (5 bases). The V gene's germline CDR1 is LGHDT and CDR2 YNNKEL (reference sequence). CDR3 size: 16 residues. Between the trimmed V and J ends, which lost 0 bases and 1 base, there was a span of 10 bases.

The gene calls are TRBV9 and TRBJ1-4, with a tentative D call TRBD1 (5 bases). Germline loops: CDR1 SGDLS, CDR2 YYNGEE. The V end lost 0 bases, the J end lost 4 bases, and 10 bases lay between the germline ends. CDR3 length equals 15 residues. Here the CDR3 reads CASSVGRAGNEKLFF. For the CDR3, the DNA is TGTGCCAGCAGCGTAGGCAGGGCCGGTAATGAAAAACTGTTTTTT. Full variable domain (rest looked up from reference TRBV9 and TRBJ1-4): DSGVTQTPKHLITATGQRVTLRCSPRSGDLSVYWYQQSLDQGLQFLIQYYNGEERAKGNILERFSAQQFPDLHSELNLSSLELGDSALYFCASSVGRAGNEKLFFGSGTQLSVL.

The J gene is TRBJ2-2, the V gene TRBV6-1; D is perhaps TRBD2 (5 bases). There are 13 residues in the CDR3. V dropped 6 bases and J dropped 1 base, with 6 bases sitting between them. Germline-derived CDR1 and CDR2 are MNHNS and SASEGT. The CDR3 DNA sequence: TGTGCCAGCAGAGGAGGGAACACCGGGGAGCTGTTTTTT. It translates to CASRGGNTGELFF.

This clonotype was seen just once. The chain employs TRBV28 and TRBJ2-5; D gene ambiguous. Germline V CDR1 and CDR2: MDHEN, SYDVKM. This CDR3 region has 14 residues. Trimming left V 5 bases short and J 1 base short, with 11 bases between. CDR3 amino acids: CASSLQSFQETQYF. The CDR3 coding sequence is TGTGCCAGCAGTCTACAGTCTTTCCAAGAGACCCAGTACTTC. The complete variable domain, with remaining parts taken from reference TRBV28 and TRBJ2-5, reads DVKVTQSSRYLVKRTGEKVFLECVQDMDHENMFWYRQDPGLGLRLIYFSYDVKMKEKGDIPEGYSVSREKKERFSLILESASTNQTSMYLCASSLQSFQETQYFGPGTRLLVL.

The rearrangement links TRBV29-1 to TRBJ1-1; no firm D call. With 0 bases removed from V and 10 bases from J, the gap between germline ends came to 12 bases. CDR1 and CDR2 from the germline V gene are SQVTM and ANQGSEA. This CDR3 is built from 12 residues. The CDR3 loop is CSVEDLLVGAFF. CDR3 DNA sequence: TGCAGCGTTGAAGATTTACTTGTCGGAGCTTTCTTT.

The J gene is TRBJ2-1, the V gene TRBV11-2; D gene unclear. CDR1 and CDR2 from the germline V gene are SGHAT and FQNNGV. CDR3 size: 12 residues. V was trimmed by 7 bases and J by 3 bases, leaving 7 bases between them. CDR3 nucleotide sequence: TGTGCCAGCACCATTAGCTACAATGAGCAGTTCTTC. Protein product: CASTISYNEQFF.

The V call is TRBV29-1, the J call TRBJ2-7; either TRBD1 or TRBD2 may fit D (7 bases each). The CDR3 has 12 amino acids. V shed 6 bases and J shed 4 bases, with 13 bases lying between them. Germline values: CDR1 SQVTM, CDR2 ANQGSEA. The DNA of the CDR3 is TGCAGCGTGCAGGGGGGGTGGTACGAGCAGTACTTC. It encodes CSVQGGWYEQYF.

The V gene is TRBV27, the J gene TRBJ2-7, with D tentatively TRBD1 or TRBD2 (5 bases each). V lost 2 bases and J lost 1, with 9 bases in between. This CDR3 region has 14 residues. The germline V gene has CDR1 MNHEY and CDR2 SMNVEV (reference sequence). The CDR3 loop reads CASSLQGGSYEQYF. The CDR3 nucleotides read TGTGCCAGCAGTTTACAGGGCGGGTCCTACGAGCAGTACTTC.

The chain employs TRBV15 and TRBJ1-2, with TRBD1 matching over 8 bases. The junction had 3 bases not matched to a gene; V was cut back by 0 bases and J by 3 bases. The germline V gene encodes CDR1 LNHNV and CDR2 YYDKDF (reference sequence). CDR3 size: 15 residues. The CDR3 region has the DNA TGTGCCACCAGCAGAGATCCGGGACAGGACTATGGCTACACCTTC. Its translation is CATSRDPGQDYGYTF.

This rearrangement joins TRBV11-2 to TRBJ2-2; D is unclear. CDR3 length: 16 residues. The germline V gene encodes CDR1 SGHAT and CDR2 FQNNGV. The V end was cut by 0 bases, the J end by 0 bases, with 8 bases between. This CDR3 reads CASSLEGTANTGELFF. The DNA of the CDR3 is TGTGCCAGCAGCTTAGAGGGCACCGCGAACACCGGGGAGCTGTTTTTT.

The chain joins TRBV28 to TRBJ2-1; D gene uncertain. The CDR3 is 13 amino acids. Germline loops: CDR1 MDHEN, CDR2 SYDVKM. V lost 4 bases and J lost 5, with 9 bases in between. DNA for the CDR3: TGTGCCAGCAGTTCCCGGACCAACAATGAGCAGTTCTTC. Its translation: CASSSRTNNEQFF.

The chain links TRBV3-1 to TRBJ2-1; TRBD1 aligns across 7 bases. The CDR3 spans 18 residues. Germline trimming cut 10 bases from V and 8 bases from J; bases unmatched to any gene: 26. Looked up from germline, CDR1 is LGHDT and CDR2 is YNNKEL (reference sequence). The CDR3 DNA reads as TGTGCCACCACTCCGTACCGACCAGACAGGGTGAGAAGGGATGAGCAGTTCTTC. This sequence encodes CATTPYRPDRVRRDEQFF.

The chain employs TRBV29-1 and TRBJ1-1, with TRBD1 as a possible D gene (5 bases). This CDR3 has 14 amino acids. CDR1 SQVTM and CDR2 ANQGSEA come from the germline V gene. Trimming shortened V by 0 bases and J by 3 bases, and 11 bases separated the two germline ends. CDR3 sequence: CSVEDPGFDTEAFF. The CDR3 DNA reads TGCAGCGTTGAAGACCCAGGGTTCGACACTGAAGCTTTCTTT.

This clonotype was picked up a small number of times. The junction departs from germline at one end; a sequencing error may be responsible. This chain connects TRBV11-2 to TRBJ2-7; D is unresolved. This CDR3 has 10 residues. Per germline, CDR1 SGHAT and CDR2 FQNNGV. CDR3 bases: TGTGCCAGCAGCTCCCACGAGCAGTACTTC. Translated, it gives CASSSHEQYF.

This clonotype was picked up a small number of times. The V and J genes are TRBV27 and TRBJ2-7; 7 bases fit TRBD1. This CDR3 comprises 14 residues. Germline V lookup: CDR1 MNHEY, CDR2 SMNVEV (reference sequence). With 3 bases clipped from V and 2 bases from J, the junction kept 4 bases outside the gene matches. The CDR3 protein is CASSFYRGTYEQYF. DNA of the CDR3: TGTGCCAGCAGTTTCTACAGGGGAACCTACGAGCAGTACTTC.

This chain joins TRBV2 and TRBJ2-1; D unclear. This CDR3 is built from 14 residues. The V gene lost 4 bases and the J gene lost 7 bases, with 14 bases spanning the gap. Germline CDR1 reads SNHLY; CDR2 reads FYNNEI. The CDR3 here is CASSVLDPANEQFF. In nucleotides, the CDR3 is TGTGCCAGCAGTGTATTAGACCCGGCGAATGAGCAGTTCTTC.

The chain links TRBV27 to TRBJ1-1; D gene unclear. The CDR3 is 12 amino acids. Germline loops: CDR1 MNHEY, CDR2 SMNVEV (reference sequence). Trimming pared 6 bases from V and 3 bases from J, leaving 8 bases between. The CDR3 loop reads CASRLGDTEAFF. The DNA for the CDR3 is TGTGCCAGCAGGCTCGGGGACACTGAAGCTTTCTTT.

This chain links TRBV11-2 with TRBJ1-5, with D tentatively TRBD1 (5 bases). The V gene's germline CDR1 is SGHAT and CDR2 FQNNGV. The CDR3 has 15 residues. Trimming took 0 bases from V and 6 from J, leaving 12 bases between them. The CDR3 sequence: CASSLEPLGGQPQHF. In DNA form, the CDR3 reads TGTGCCAGCAGCTTAGAGCCCCTCGGGGGTCAGCCCCAGCATTTT.

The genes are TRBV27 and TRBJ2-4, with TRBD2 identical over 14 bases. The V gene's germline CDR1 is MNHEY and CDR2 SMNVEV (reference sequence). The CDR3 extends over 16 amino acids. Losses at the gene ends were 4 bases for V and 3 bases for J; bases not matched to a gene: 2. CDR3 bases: TGTGCCAGCAGTTCGGGACTAGCGGGAGTCAAAAACATTCAGTACTTC. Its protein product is CASSSGLAGVKNIQYF.

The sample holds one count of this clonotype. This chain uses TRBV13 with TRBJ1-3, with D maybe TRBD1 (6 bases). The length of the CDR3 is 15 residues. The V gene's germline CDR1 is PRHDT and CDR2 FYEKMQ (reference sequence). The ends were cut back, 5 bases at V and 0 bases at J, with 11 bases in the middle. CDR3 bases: TGTGCCAGCAGCGAAGGACAGTACTCTGGAAACACCATATATTTT. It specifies CASSEGQYSGNTIYF.